This TCR beta chain was found in a study of T cells in Graves' hyperthyroidism and ophthalmopathy (dated by TCRdb to about 2019). Regarding the research as a whole: Peripheral blood samples were taken at initial diagnosis, before any treatment was given. Whether ophthalmopathy could be predicted prospectively was tested in an independent validation cohort made up of 18 hyperthyroidism patients plus 17 patients who later progressed to ophthalmopathy. In about 6 Graves' hyperthyroidism patients, the study also compared T-cell repertoires from thyroid tissue with T-cell repertoires from blood. Once sampling was done, hyperthyroidism patients were given methimazole at a starting dose of 30 mg daily, whereas ophthalmopathy patients were given high-dose intravenous methylprednisolone. To identify TCR V-J signatures that set the groups apart, the researchers used a discovery cohort of 100 patients, made up of around 42 with Graves' ophthalmopathy and 57 with stable Graves' hyperthyroidism. TCR Vbeta CDR3 sequencing of fewer than 150 peripheral blood samples (roughly 43 ophthalmopathy, around 80 hyperthyroidism and roughly 17 progressor patients) is reported in the paper. For training and testing, the 110 or so patients in the discovery cohort were randomly divided in a 7:3 ratio. What the work shows at the level of the full study, not this receptor alone: Sample size was not statistically predetermined, and blinding of investigators to group allocation was not performed. In cross-validation, a model built on a 13 V-J signature told ophthalmopathy apart from stable hyperthyroidism with under 90% sensitivity and around 81% specificity, and in testing the same model reached 80%/75%. Most expanded thyroid clonotypes (frequency above 0.001) were also detected in blood, suggesting blood repertoires may reflect thyroid immune responses. In validation, the model predicted progression to ophthalmopathy with approximately 71% sensitivity and over 72% specificity, a median of about 6.7 months before onset.

V drops 6 bases and J drops 0 bases, leaving 17 bases in between. From the cysteine through the phenylalanine, the CDR3 covers 16 amino acids. Only the CDR3 part of the read is kept: 48 bases, read in frame from the first base. CDR1 MNHNS and CDR2 SASEGT were looked up in the germline V gene. Many counts were recorded for this clonotype. What this receptor recognizes is not known. No base quality values were provided; no much bigger clone lies one nucleotide off. The TCR beta CDR3 regions were amplified from RNA transcripts. The first round of RT-PCR for the TCR CDR3 was performed with the HTBI primer set and the Qiagen OneStep RT-PCR kit. Libraries were constructed in a second round of multiplex PCR, after which size selection and purification were carried out. The libraries were sequenced on an Illumina HiSeq2000 using paired-end 100 bp reads. Per the authors' processing: SOAPnuke was used to process the raw data, with reads discarded if the reads contained adapters or uncalled bases, had a mean Phred below 15, or lacked an exact constant-primer or identifier match. High-quality paired reads were merged using COPE v1.2.5, and each unique nucleotide sequence was defined as a clonotype. Clonotypes were aligned to IMGT TRBV, TRBD and TRBJ reference segments using MiTCR v1.1. The analysis was restricted to V-J combinations with a frequency above 0.0001, which together covered 99.2% of the repertoires. A TCS score was defined as the ratio of F50 (clonal expansion) to E x V (chaos), with BLOSUM62-based TCRdist applied between CDR3 peptides within each V-J. Welch's t-statistics and random forest reduced roughly 500 V-J features to some 14, which were used in a naive Bayes classifier (R e1071). The public reads were reprocessed in TCRdb via fastp at Q25 and MiXCR, keeping in-frame beta chains. Every distinct CDR3 protein forms one entry, paired with its most common genes and DNA. TCRdb assigned the V and J calls; the authors' analysis was not used. Here the sample has roughly 380,000 distinct CDR3 sequences; around an eighth occur a single time. The leading ten clones occupy about a fifth of the sample.

The hyperthyroidism patients were between 18 and 65 years old and newly diagnosed, with a disease duration of less than 2 months. Exclusion was applied to patients with uncontrolled infections, other autoimmune diseases, pregnancy or lactation. Clinical symptoms, serum thyroxine and TRAb, thyroid ultrasound, and orbital computed tomography formed the basis for the diagnoses. For progressor patients, blood was drawn at the first diagnosis of hyperthyroidism, before any ophthalmopathy symptoms had appeared. PBMCs were separated from roughly 10 ml of fresh peripheral blood using Ficoll-Paque density gradient centrifugation. Progressor patients were initially diagnosed with Graves' hyperthyroidism and developed ophthalmopathy during follow-up. Total RNA was extracted using Trizol reagent, and RNA quality was assessed on an Agilent 2100 Bioanalyzer.

This TCR was recovered from a man aged 25 to 40 with Graves' hyperthyroidism that later progressed to Graves' ophthalmopathy. The sample comprised blood. The rearrangement joined TRBV6-1 to TRBJ1-1, with no reliable assignment of the D segment. Here the CDR3 is given as CASRAQKGSMNTEAFF. The DNA reads as follows: TGTGCCAGCAGGGCTCAAAAAGGTAGCATGAACACTGAAGCTTTCTTT.